These 19 T cell receptor beta chains share one sample of origin, sequenced in a study of shared clonotypes between healthy human individuals. The repertoire was sequenced with immunoSEQ multiplex PCR; TCRdb's copy has only in-frame clones and lacks some. This sample yields around 2.5 million clones, of which 80% to 95% are seen a single time; around 0.37% belongs to the top ten. The sample comprised naive CD4+ T cells from PBMCs. The subset was: CD45RA+ positively selected. The receptor set was obtained from a man between 18 and 35 years old in good health. Some clones in this sample may be carry-over from other donors' samples.

This chain links TRBV5-1 with TRBJ2-1; 9 nucleotides match TRBD1. Per germline, CDR1 SGHRS and CDR2 YFSETQ. Trimming removed 0 bases from V and 6 bases from J; junction bases left unmatched: 4. This CDR3 is built from 15 residues. The CDR3 DNA follows: TGCGCCAGCAGCTTGGGGGACAGGGACCCCAATGAGCAGTTCTTC. Translated: CASSLGDRDPNEQFF. Combining the CDR3 with reference TRBV5-1 and TRBJ2-1 gives the whole variable domain KAGVTQTPRYLIKTRGQQVTLSCSPISGHRSVSWYQQTPGQGLQFLFEYFSETQRNKGNFPGRFSGRQFSNSRSEMNVSTLELGDSALYLCASSLGDRDPNEQFFGPGTRLTVL.

V and J are TRBV20-1 and TRBJ2-2; D is possibly TRBD2 (5 bases). CDR1 and CDR2 (germline): DFQATT, SNEGSKA (reference sequence). There are 11 residues in the CDR3. V shed 5 bases and J shed 7 bases, with 8 bases lying between them. The CDR3 nucleotides are TGCAGTGCTCAAACTAGCGGGGAGCTGTTTTTT. This translates into CSAQTSGELFF.

This rearrangement joins TRBV9 to TRBJ2-5; TRBD2 matches 9 bases. The CDR3 runs 17 residues. CDR1 is SGDLS, CDR2 YYNGEE, per germline. V shed 0 bases and J 0 bases; nucleotides not matched to a gene: 6. The CDR3 region has the DNA TGTGCCAGCAGCGTAGGAGGGACTAGCACCTACCAAGAGACCCAGTACTTC. Encoded protein: CASSVGGTSTYQETQYF.

CDR3 residues: CAWRQTEAFF. For the CDR3, the DNA is TGTGCCTGGAGACAGACTGAAGCTTTCTTT. The chain couples TRBV30 to TRBJ1-1; no clear D gene. Trimming stripped 3 bases from V and 5 bases from J, with 4 bases between. CDR1 and CDR2 (germline): GTSNPN, SVGIG (reference sequence). CDR3 length: 10 amino acids.

The CDR3 spells CASSGRQRDEQYF. In nucleotides, the CDR3 is TGTGCCAGCAGTGGGAGACAGAGAGACGAGCAGTACTTC. V is TRBV6-1 and J is TRBJ2-7; tentatively, D is TRBD1 (5 bases). V was shortened by 4 bases and J by 5 bases, with 12 bases between the two germline ends. The CDR3 is made up of 13 amino acids. Germline loops: CDR1 MNHNS, CDR2 SASEGT.

J is TRBJ2-7 and V is TRBV4-1; D is possibly TRBD1 (7 bases). The germline V and J ends were trimmed by 4 bases and 4 bases, with 14 bases remaining between them. CDR1 is MGHRA and CDR2 is YSYEKL in the germline V gene. CDR3 size: 14 residues. The CDR3 DNA follows: TGCGCCAGCAGCCCGGGCGGGACAGCTTACGAGCAGTACTTC. It specifies CASSPGGTAYEQYF.

CDR3: CASSSLGRDPSGYGYTF. DNA of the CDR3: TGCGCCAGCAGCTCTTTGGGAAGGGACCCCTCTGGCTATGGCTACACCTTC. This chain links TRBV5-1 with TRBJ1-2, with D tentatively TRBD1 (5 bases). From germline, CDR1 is SGHRS and CDR2 YFSETQ. This CDR3 region has 17 residues. V lost 3 bases and J 4 bases, leaving 22 bases between the germline ends.

This clone was detected only once. The chain has TRBV5-1 and TRBJ2-7; 8 bases agree with TRBD1. Germline trimming cut 3 bases from V and 2 bases from J; bases unmatched to any gene: 4. Germline assignment: CDR1 SGHRS and CDR2 YFSETQ. The CDR3 extends over 14 amino acids. The CDR3 sequence is CASSWTGMAYEQYF. The DNA for the CDR3 is TGCGCCAGCAGCTGGACAGGGATGGCCTACGAGCAGTACTTC.

The chain combines TRBV7-2 with TRBJ1-1; D remains unclear. Germline assignment: CDR1 SGHTA and CDR2 FQGNSA. Trimming stripped 1 base from V and 3 bases from J, with 12 bases between. The CDR3 has 15 amino acids. Here the CDR3 DNA reads TGTGCCAGCAGCTTAGGACGACCTAGGGACACTGAAGCTTTCTTT. Amino acid sequence: CASSLGRPRDTEAFF.

As for this clone: Different DNA sequences within this sample yield the same CDR3. The chain couples TRBV5-1 to TRBJ1-4, with TRBD1 matching 7 bases. Germline V gene lookup returns CDR1 SGHRS and CDR2 YFSETQ. Trimming at V came to 1 base and at J to 5 bases, leaving 2 bases not matched to a gene. The CDR3 consists of 14 residues. Here the CDR3 reads CASSLSGGNEKLFF. The CDR3 DNA follows: TGCGCCAGCAGCTTGTCAGGGGGAAATGAAAAACTGTTTTTT. Together with reference TRBV5-1 and TRBJ1-4, the CDR3 gives the full variable domain: KAGVTQTPRYLIKTRGQQVTLSCSPISGHRSVSWYQQTPGQGLQFLFEYFSETQRNKGNFPGRFSGRQFSNSRSEMNVSTLELGDSALYLCASSLSGGNEKLFFGSGTQLSVL.

The chain is built from TRBV28 and TRBJ2-7; D might be TRBD1 (6 bases). CDR1 is MDHEN and CDR2 is SYDVKM in the germline V gene. V lost 3 bases and J 2 bases, leaving 8 bases between the germline ends. The CDR3 is 13 amino acids. The CDR3 loop reads CASSFGQTYEQYF. The CDR3 DNA reads as TGTGCCAGCAGTTTCGGACAGACCTACGAGCAGTACTTC.

The chain recombines TRBV7-7 with TRBJ1-5, with 7 bases fitting TRBD1. Trimming cost V 8 bases and J 0 bases; bases outside gene matches: 16. CDR1 SSHAT and CDR2 FNYEAQ come from the germline V gene (reference sequence). This CDR3 is 18 amino acids long. CDR3 DNA sequence: TGTGCCAGCTACGGAGTAAAGGACAGGAAGAATAGCAATCAGCCCCAGCATTTT. This sequence encodes CASYGVKDRKNSNQPQHF.

This chain connects TRBV28 to TRBJ2-7; D unresolved. V lost 2 bases and J lost 4, with 15 bases in between. The CDR3 is 15 residues long. The germline V gene encodes CDR1 MDHEN and CDR2 SYDVKM. The CDR3 DNA is TGTGCCAGCAGTTTAGTGGAGAAGTCGGCGTACGAGCAGTACTTC. Its protein is CASSLVEKSAYEQYF.

This clone was seen just once. J is TRBJ2-7 and V is TRBV20-1; no definite D call. Germline CDR1 reads DFQATT; CDR2 reads SNEGSKA (reference sequence). The V end was cut by 6 bases, the J end by 3 bases, with 9 bases between. The CDR3 contains 11 residues. The CDR3 bases are TGCAGTGCGGGGTCGGGCTACGAGCAGTACTTC. Amino acids: CSAGSGYEQYF.

The chain is built from TRBV6-1 and TRBJ1-1; weak D call: TRBD1 (5 bases). This CDR3 is 15 amino acids long. Between the trimmed V and J ends, which lost 3 bases and 2 bases, there was a span of 13 bases. The V gene's germline CDR1 is MNHNS and CDR2 SASEGT. The CDR3 DNA follows: TGTGCCAGCAGTGAGTGGGGCGGAACCAACACTGAAGCTTTCTTT. Translating it yields CASSEWGGTNTEAFF.

The genes are TRBV19 and TRBJ2-1; 9 bases map to TRBD2. V lost 5 bases to trimming and J lost 5 bases; unmatched junction nucleotides: 13. This CDR3 has 17 amino acids. Germline lookup yields CDR1 LNHDA and CDR2 SQIVND (reference sequence). The chain's CDR3 is CASSLWVAGDGHNEQFF. For the CDR3, the DNA is TGTGCCAGTAGTCTGTGGGTAGCGGGAGACGGCCACAATGAGCAGTTCTTC.

The V gene is TRBV5-4, the J gene TRBJ1-1, with 8 bases lining up with TRBD1. CDR1 is SGHNT, CDR2 YYREEE, per germline (reference sequence). Trimming took 8 bases from V and 0 from J; bases not matched to a gene: 9. There are 15 residues in the CDR3. Here the CDR3 DNA reads TGTGCCAGTATACAGACAGGGGACTTGAACACTGAAGCTTTCTTT. This encodes CASIQTGDLNTEAFF.

The sample holds one count of this clone. The chain recombines TRBV27 with TRBJ2-5; D is possibly TRBD1 or TRBD2 (6 bases each). V was trimmed by 6 bases and J by 2 bases, leaving 13 bases between them. The V gene's germline CDR1 is MNHEY and CDR2 SMNVEV (reference sequence). The CDR3 has 14 residues. CDR3 DNA sequence: TGTGCCAGCAGCATAGGGGGGAATCAAGAGACCCAGTACTTC. Translated: CASSIGGNQETQYF.

J is TRBJ2-5 and V is TRBV5-1; D remains unclear. The CDR3 is 16 amino acids. V lost 1 base, J lost 5 bases, and 18 bases lay in between. Germline CDR1 SGHRS, CDR2 YFSETQ. This CDR3 is CASSLRAEQGRETQYF. The CDR3 DNA reads as TGCGCCAGCAGCTTGAGGGCAGAACAAGGACGGGAGACCCAGTACTTC.